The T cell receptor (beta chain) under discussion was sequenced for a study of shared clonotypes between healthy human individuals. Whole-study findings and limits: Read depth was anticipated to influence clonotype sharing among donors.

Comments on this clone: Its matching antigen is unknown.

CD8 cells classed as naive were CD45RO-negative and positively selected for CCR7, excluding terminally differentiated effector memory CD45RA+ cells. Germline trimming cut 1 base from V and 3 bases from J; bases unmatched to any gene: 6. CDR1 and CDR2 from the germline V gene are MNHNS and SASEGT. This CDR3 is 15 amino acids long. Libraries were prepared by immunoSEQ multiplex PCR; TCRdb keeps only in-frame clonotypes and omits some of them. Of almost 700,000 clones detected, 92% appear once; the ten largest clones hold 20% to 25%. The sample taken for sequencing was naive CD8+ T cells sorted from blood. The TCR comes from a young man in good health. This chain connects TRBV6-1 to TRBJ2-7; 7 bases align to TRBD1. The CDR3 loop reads CASSEVTGAFYEQYF. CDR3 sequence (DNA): TGTGCCAGCAGTGAAGTAACAGGGGCCTTCTACGAGCAGTACTTC.